This T cell receptor (beta chain) was sequenced in a study of T cells after yellow fever vaccination. Study-level results: Contaminants from the bulk population, in the form of abundant clonotypes, could be found in FACS-sorted repertoires.

There are a few counts of this clonotype. Its target is unknown. A 5'RACE template-switching step, the method used to make TCR cDNA, added a universal primer site and UMIs. TCRdb redid the calling of the 5' RACE reads with MiXCR, one entry per CDR3 protein. This table has 350,000 to 450,000 distinct CDR3 sequences, around a sixth appearing once. The sample consisted of PBMCs, taken before the yellow fever booster vaccination. The sequence came from a young man who received the YFV17D yellow fever vaccine.

CDR3 nucleotides: TGCAGCGTTCGGGGTACCTCCGCAGATACGCAGTATTTT. Its protein is CSVRGTSADTQYF. This sequence joins TRBV29-1 and TRBJ2-3, with a tentative D call TRBD2 (5 bases). The CDR3 is 13 residues long. V lost 5 bases to trimming and J lost 4 bases, with 13 bases between them. Germline V gene lookup returns CDR1 SQVTM and CDR2 ANQGSEA.